This T cell receptor (beta chain) was sequenced in a study of cytomegalovirus exposure and HLA in healthy donors. Study-level results: Rare sequences made up most TCRs, while some public TCRs were found in many donors. That first-cohort TCR clusters tended to co-occur in the 100 to 150 validation repertoires was found in a later analysis.

The CDR3 spans 20 residues. Trimming removed 3 bases from V and 2 bases from J, with 28 bases in between. Germline values: CDR1 MDHEN, CDR2 SYDVKM. As concerns this clone: Its antigen remains unidentified.

TCRdb's table, derived via immunoSEQ multiplex PCR, lists solely in-frame clones and lacks some. The sample records 80,000 to 95,000 clones, under 95% being singletons. Sequencing was done on a sample of PBMCs. The receptor was derived from a woman aged 25 to 45 in good health and CMV-seropositive. The chain is built from TRBV28 and TRBJ1-1; no clear D gene. The CDR3 reads CASSFVGSPLVGGPNTEAFF. The DNA for the CDR3 is TGTGCCAGCAGTTTTGTTGGTTCGCCCCTTGTTGGAGGGCCCAACACTGAAGCTTTCTTT.